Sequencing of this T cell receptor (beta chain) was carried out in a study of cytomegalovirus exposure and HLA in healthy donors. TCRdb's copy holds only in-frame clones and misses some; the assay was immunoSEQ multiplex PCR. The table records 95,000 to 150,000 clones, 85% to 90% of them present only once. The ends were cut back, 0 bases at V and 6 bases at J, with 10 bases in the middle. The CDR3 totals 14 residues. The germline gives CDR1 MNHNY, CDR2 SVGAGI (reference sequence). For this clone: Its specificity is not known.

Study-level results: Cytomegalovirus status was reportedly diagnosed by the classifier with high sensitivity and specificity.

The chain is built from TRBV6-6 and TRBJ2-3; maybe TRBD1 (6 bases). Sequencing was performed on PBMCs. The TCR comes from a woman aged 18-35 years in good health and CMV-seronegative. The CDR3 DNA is TGTGCCAGCAGTTACTCCAGGGGTCCCGATACGCAGTATTTT. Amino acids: CASSYSRGPDTQYF.